The 23 T cell receptor beta chains below were found in one sample sequenced in a study of radiation and T cells in renal cell carcinoma. The time point was: blood 2 weeks post-SBRT. The treatment was: 15 Gy SBRT to primary tumor, nephrectomy 4 weeks later. Only in-frame clones appear in the TCRdb table, and some are missing; sequencing was by immunoSEQ multiplex PCR. The sample has tens of thousands of clones; about 80% are singletons. The sample here was blood, taken from a patient whose treatment included radiotherapy and nephrectomy. These receptors were collected from a woman in her 70s with renal cell carcinoma.

The genes are TRBV14 and TRBJ1-6; D is unclear. Germline-derived CDR1 and CDR2 are SGHDN and FVKESK. The CDR3 contains 13 residues. V lost 3 bases, J lost 6 bases, and 6 bases lay in between. Here the CDR3 reads CASSQLINSPLHF. In DNA, the CDR3 is TGTGCCAGCAGCCAGCTGATTAATTCACCCCTCCACTTT.

V gene TRBV2 combines with J gene TRBJ2-1, with 7 bases fitting TRBD2. Germline loops: CDR1 SNHLY, CDR2 FYNNEI. The ends lost 2 bases at V and 4 bases at J; junction bases unmatched: 20. The CDR3 has 20 residues. The CDR3 region has the DNA TGTGCCAGCAGTGAAAGAGGGGAGGGTTCCGCGGGACGCTTTTACAATGAGCAGTTCTTC. Amino acids: CASSERGEGSAGRFYNEQFF. The whole variable domain, filled in from reference TRBV2 and TRBJ2-1, reads EPEVTQTPSHQVTQMGQEVILRCVPISNHLYFYWYRQILGQKVEFLVSFYNNEISEKSEIFDDQFSVERPDGSNFTLKIRSTKLEDSAMYFCASSERGEGSAGRFYNEQFFGPGTRLTVL.

The J gene is TRBJ2-7, the V gene TRBV29-1, with 9 bases lining up with TRBD1. The CDR3 has 14 amino acids. J was trimmed by 4 bases and V by 5 bases; bases with no gene match: 9. CDR1 is SQVTM, CDR2 ANQGSEA, per germline. CDR3 DNA sequence: TGCAGCGTTAAATCCGGGACAGGGATGTACGAGCAGTACTTC. Translation gives CSVKSGTGMYEQYF.

This rearrangement joins TRBV4-1 to TRBJ2-4, with TRBD2 matching over 13 bases. Germline trimming cut 1 base from V and 0 bases from J; bases unmatched to any gene: 0. This CDR3 contains 17 residues. The germline V gene encodes CDR1 MGHRA and CDR2 YSYEKL. The CDR3 nucleotides are TGCGCCAGCAGCCAAGGACTAGCGGGAGGAGCCAAAAACATTCAGTACTTC. The encoded protein is CASSQGLAGGAKNIQYF.

V is TRBV18 and J is TRBJ2-5; D ambiguous. The V end was cut by 4 bases, the J end by 0 bases, with 9 bases between. CDR1 is KGHSH, CDR2 LQKENI, per germline. This CDR3 is built from 14 residues. As DNA, the CDR3 is TGTGCCAGCTCACTCGCACTGGACCAAGAGACCCAGTACTTC. Its protein product is CASSLALDQETQYF.

J is TRBJ2-7 and V is TRBV7-3; 7 bases fit TRBD1. The CDR3 totals 14 residues. With 3 bases clipped from V and 5 bases from J, the junction kept 7 bases outside the gene matches. Germline CDR1 reads SGHTA; CDR2 reads FQGTGA. CDR3 protein: CASSLQGGAHEQYF. The CDR3 coding sequence is TGTGCCAGCAGCTTGCAAGGGGGCGCCCACGAGCAGTACTTC.

The chain has TRBV6-1 and TRBJ1-1; 7 bases map to TRBD1. V gave up 4 bases and J gave up 5 bases; unmatched junction bases: 4. Germline lookup yields CDR1 MNHNS and CDR2 SASEGT. The CDR3 runs 13 residues. In DNA form, the CDR3 reads TGTGCCAGCAGTGCAGGGGGAGGGACTGAAGCTTTCTTT. It encodes CASSAGGGTEAFF.

V gene TRBV7-9 combines with J gene TRBJ2-7, with a possible D match to TRBD2 (7 bases). The V gene's germline CDR1 is SEHNR and CDR2 FQNEAQ (reference sequence). This CDR3 region has 14 residues. Trimming stripped 0 bases from V and 5 bases from J, with 11 bases between. The chain's CDR3 is CASSLAGGVNEQYF. The CDR3, as DNA: TGTGCCAGCAGCTTAGCAGGGGGGGTAAACGAGCAGTACTTC.

The CDR3 nucleotides are TGTGCCAGCAGCCCCGGGACAGGCGGGAGTCAGCCCCAGCATTTT. It specifies CASSPGTGGSQPQHF. The J gene is TRBJ1-5, the V gene TRBV5-5; TRBD1 matches at 8 bases. This CDR3 region has 15 residues. Germline V gene sequence: CDR1 SGHKS, CDR2 YYEKEE (reference sequence). Trimming cost V 4 bases and J 6 bases; bases outside gene matches: 9.

This chain links TRBV18 with TRBJ2-7; TRBD1 aligns across 8 bases. The CDR3 contains 14 residues. V was pared by 1 base and J by 5 bases, with 4 bases of the junction left unmatched. The germline V gene encodes CDR1 KGHSH and CDR2 LQKENI. The CDR3 here is CASSPQNRGDEQYF. The CDR3 coding sequence is TGTGCCAGCTCACCACAGAACAGGGGGGACGAGCAGTACTTC.

The chain employs TRBV10-3 and TRBJ2-7, with 9 positions matching TRBD1. The V and J ends lost 3 bases and 0 bases, in that order; junction bases with no gene match: 6. The CDR3 extends over 16 amino acids. From germline, CDR1 is ENHRY and CDR2 SYGVKD. The CDR3 coding sequence is TGTGCCATCAGTGATGTAGTGACAGGGGGCTCCTACGAGCAGTACTTC. It is translated as CAISDVVTGGSYEQYF.

The V gene is TRBV5-1, the J gene TRBJ2-7, with 8 positions matching TRBD1. Trimming removed 4 bases from V and 0 bases from J; junction bases left unmatched: 3. The CDR3 loop spans 14 amino acids. Germline V gives CDR1 SGHRS, CDR2 YFSETQ. The CDR3 here is CASSPDRGSYEQYF. Written as DNA, the CDR3 is TGCGCCAGCAGCCCCGACAGGGGCTCCTACGAGCAGTACTTC.

The chain recombines TRBV27 with TRBJ1-6; possibly TRBD1 for D (6 bases). Germline V lookup: CDR1 MNHEY, CDR2 SMNVEV (reference sequence). The V end lost 8 bases, the J end lost 6 bases, and 23 bases lay between the germline ends. The CDR3 has 17 amino acids. The CDR3 DNA follows: TGTGCCAGCGCCCGGACTCTACAGGGAGAGGGTAATTCACCCCTCCACTTT. Translated, it gives CASARTLQGEGNSPLHF.

This clone was counted once. The chain has TRBV9 and TRBJ2-3; 8 bases match TRBD2. CDR1 is SGDLS and CDR2 is YYNGEE in the germline V gene. The CDR3 has 15 residues. Unmatched junction bases numbered 5, after V lost 2 bases and J lost 3 bases. The chain's CDR3 is CASSVGGLETDTQYF. For the CDR3, the DNA is TGTGCCAGCAGCGTTGGGGGACTAGAGACAGATACGCAGTATTTT. The complete variable domain, with remaining parts taken from reference TRBV9 and TRBJ2-3, reads DSGVTQTPKHLITATGQRVTLRCSPRSGDLSVYWYQQSLDQGLQFLIQYYNGEERAKGNILERFSAQQFPDLHSELNLSSLELGDSALYFCASSVGGLETDTQYFGPGTRLTVL.

A few counts support this clone. The V and J genes are TRBV7-9 and TRBJ1-2; D is undetermined. This CDR3 region has 14 residues. V was pared by 2 bases and J by 6 bases, with 13 bases between. Germline lookup yields CDR1 SEHNR and CDR2 FQNEAQ (reference sequence). CDR3 in amino acids: CASSLSFLPHGYTF. DNA of the CDR3: TGTGCCAGCAGCTTATCGTTTCTTCCCCATGGCTACACCTTC.

The chain carries TRBV5-1 and TRBJ1-1, with 9 bases fitting TRBD1. CDR1 is SGHRS and CDR2 is YFSETQ in the germline V gene. Trimming at V came to 2 bases and at J to 6 bases, leaving 5 bases not matched to a gene. This CDR3 contains 14 residues. CDR3 in DNA: TGCGCCAGCAGCTTACAGGGGGCGAGCCCTGAAGCTTTCTTT. This encodes CASSLQGASPEAFF.

The rearrangement joins TRBV4-2 to TRBJ1-2; D not resolved. Germline-derived CDR1 and CDR2 are LGHNA and YNFKEQ. The CDR3 consists of 15 residues. Trimming cost V 1 base and J 0 bases, with 9 bases left between them. As DNA, the CDR3 is TGTGCCAGCAGCCAAGCTGACGGATCTAACTATGGCTACACCTTC. Its translation is CASSQADGSNYGYTF.

V and J are TRBV27 and TRBJ2-7; D gene uncertain. The V end lost 2 bases, the J end lost 6 bases, and 17 bases lay between the germline ends. The CDR3 is made up of 15 amino acids. Germline lookup yields CDR1 MNHEY and CDR2 SMNVEV (reference sequence). The CDR3 here is CASSLGTWGNGEQYF. CDR3 sequence (DNA): TGTGCCAGCAGTTTAGGCACCTGGGGTAACGGCGAGCAGTACTTC.

The V call is TRBV25-1, the J call TRBJ2-2, with a weak D call TRBD1 (6 bases). V was shortened by 2 bases and J by 7 bases, with 14 bases between the two germline ends. Germline V gene lookup returns CDR1 MGHDK and CDR2 SYGVNS. This CDR3 comprises 15 residues. The CDR3 sequence is CASSEVLGANGELFF. The CDR3 region has the DNA TGTGCCAGCAGTGAAGTTTTGGGGGCAAACGGGGAGCTGTTTTTT.

This chain uses TRBV11-2 with TRBJ2-7; no reliable D call. The germline gives CDR1 SGHAT, CDR2 FQNNGV. The CDR3 extends over 12 amino acids. The V end was cut by 4 bases, the J end by 5 bases, with 9 bases between. The CDR3 nucleotides are TGTGCCAGCAGCTGGGCCGGTGACGAGCAGTACTTC. Encoded protein: CASSWAGDEQYF.

This clone was seen more than once but under ten times. This chain connects TRBV7-2 to TRBJ1-1; D call uncertain. V was pared by 2 bases and J by 3 bases, with 16 bases between. The germline gives CDR1 SGHTA, CDR2 FQGNSA. The CDR3 length is 16 residues. The CDR3 coding sequence is TGTGCCAGCAGCTTAAATCTTATAGCCGGGTACACTGAAGCTTTCTTT. It encodes CASSLNLIAGYTEAFF.

The chain combines TRBV7-2 with TRBJ2-2; D may be TRBD2 (5 bases). The CDR3 length is 14 residues. Germline assignment: CDR1 SGHTA and CDR2 FQGNSA. V lost 5 bases and J 4 bases, leaving 11 bases between the germline ends. The CDR3 DNA sequence: TGTGCCAGCAGCCGAGGAGGTCCCACCGGGGAGCTGTTTTTT. Translation gives CASSRGGPTGELFF. The full variable domain, its missing parts supplied by reference TRBV7-2 and TRBJ2-2, is GAGVSQSPSNKVTEKGKDVELRCDPISGHTALYWYRQSLGQGLEFLIYFQGNSAPDKSGLPSDRFSAERTGGSVSTLTIQRTQQEDSAVYLCASSRGGPTGELFFGEGSRLTVL.

The chain couples TRBV12-5 to TRBJ1-2; 7 nucleotides agree with TRBD1. The CDR3 extends over 16 amino acids. CDR1 LGHNT and CDR2 FRNRAP come from the germline V gene. The J segment lost 6 bases and the V segment lost 6 bases, leaving 16 bases of the junction unmatched. CDR3 loop: CASGKRGEQGRDGYTF. The CDR3 DNA is TGTGCTAGTGGCAAGCGTGGGGAACAGGGGAGGGATGGCTACACCTTC.